These 3 T cell receptor beta chains were all obtained from the same sample, sequenced in a study of blood T cell repertoires in COVID-19. Sequencing was performed with immunoSEQ multiplex PCR; in TCRdb, only in-frame clones are kept and a portion is missing. The table lists over 100,000 clones, over 60% of them singletons. The sample was peripheral blood. These receptors all stem from a human donor in a cohort sampled during active or convalescent COVID-19.

J is TRBJ1-5 and V is TRBV6-2 or TRBV6-3, with TRBD1 identical over 7 bases. The V gene's germline CDR1 is MNHEY and CDR2 SVGEGT. The V gene end was trimmed by 0 bases and the J gene end by 3 bases; junction bases not matched to a gene: 8. The CDR3 extends over 17 amino acids. The CDR3 region has the DNA TGTGCCAGCAGTTACTCTCTGGAGGGGGCCGACAATCAGCCCCAGCATTTT. As protein: CASSYSLEGADNQPQHF.

The chain has TRBV28 and TRBJ1-2; possible D gene TRBD1, 6 bases. Trimming stripped 2 bases from V and 7 bases from J, with 20 bases between. The CDR3 loop spans 16 amino acids. Germline-derived CDR1 and CDR2 are MDHEN and SYDVKM. The CDR3 DNA sequence: TGTGCCAGCAGTTTAAGTGGGACACAGGGTATTCGTGGCTACACCTTC. Residues: CASSLSGTQGIRGYTF.

The DNA for the CDR3 is TGTGCCAGCAGCTCAGGGGACAGGCCTTCTGGAAACACCATATATTTT. Protein product: CASSSGDRPSGNTIYF. This chain uses TRBV7-9 with TRBJ1-3; 8 bases are a match to TRBD1. CDR1 is SEHNR, CDR2 FQNEAQ, per germline (reference sequence). J lost 1 base, V lost 4 bases, and 6 bases had no gene match. The CDR3 is 16 amino acids.